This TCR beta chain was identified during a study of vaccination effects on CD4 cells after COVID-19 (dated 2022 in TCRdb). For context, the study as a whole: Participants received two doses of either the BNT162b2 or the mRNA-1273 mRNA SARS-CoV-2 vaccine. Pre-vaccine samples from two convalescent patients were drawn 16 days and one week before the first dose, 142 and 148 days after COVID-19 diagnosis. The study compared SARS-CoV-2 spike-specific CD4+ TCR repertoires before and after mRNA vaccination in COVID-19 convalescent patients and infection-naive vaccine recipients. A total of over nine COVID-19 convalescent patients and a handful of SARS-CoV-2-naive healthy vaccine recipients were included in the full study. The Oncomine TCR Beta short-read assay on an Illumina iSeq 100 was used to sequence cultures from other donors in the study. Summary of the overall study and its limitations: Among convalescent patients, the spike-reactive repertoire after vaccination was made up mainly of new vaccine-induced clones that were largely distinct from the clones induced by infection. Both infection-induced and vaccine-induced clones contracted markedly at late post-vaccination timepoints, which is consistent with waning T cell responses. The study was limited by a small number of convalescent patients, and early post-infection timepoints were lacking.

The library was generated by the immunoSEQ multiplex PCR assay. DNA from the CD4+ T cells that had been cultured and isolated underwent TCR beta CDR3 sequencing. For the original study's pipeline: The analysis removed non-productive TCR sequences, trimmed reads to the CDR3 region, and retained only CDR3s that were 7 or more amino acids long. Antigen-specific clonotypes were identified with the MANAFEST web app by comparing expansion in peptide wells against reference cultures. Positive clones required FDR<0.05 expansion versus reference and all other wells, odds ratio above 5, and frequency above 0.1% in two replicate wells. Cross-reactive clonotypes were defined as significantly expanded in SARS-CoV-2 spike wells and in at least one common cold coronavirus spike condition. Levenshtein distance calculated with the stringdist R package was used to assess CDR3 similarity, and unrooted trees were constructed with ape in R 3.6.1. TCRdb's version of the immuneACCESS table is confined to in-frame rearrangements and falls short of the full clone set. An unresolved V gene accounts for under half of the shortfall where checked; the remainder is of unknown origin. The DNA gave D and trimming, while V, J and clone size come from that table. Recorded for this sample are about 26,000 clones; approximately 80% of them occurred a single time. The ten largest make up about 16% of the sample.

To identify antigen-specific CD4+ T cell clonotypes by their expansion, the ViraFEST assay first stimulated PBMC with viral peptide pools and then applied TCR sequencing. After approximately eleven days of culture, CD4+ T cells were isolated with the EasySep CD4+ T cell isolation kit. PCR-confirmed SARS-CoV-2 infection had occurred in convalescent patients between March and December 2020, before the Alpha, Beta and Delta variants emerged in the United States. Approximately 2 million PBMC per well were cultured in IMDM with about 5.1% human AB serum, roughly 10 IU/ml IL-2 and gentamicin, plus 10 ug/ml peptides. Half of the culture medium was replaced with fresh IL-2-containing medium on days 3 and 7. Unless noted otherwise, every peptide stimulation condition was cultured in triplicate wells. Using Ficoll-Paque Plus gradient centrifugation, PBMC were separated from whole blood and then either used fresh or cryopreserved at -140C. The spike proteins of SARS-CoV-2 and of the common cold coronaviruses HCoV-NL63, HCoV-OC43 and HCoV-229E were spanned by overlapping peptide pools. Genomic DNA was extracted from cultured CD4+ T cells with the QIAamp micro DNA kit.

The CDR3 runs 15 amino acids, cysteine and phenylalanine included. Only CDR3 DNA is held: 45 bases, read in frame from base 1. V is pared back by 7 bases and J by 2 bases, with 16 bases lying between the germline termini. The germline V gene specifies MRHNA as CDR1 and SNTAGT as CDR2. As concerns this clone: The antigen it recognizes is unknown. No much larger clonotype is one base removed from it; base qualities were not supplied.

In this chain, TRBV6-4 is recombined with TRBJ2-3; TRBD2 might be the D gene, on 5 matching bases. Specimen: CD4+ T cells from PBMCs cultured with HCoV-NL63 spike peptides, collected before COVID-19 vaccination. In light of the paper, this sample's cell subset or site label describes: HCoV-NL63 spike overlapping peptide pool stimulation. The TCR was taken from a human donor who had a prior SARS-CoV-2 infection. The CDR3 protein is CASKPVGEFTDTQYF. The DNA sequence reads TGTGCCAGCAAACCGGTCGGGGAGTTCACAGATACGCAGTATTTT.